One sample yielded the 29 T cell receptor beta chains listed below, sequenced in a study of T cells after yellow fever vaccination. One entry per CDR3 protein results from TCRdb running MiXCR on the 5' RACE reads. The repertoire holds over 70,000 distinct CDR3 sequences, with around 7.3% as singletons. The specimen was CD8+ T cells sorted from PBMCs, collected on the day of the yellow fever booster vaccination. Receptors were obtained from a man between 25 and 39 years old who received the YFV17D yellow fever vaccine.

The chain recombines TRBV13 with TRBJ2-5; 12 bases map to TRBD2. There are 14 residues in the CDR3. Germline V gene lookup returns CDR1 PRHDT and CDR2 FYEKMQ (reference sequence). V trimming: 5 bases; J trimming: 5 bases; junction bases outside the gene matches: 3. CDR3 loop: CASSRTSGRETQYF. The CDR3 bases are TGTGCCAGCAGCCGAACTAGCGGGAGGGAGACCCAGTACTTC.

This clonotype was seen more than once but under ten times. The rearrangement links TRBV27 to TRBJ2-7; D is uncertain. Trimming cost V 6 bases and J 5 bases, with 20 bases left between them. Per the germline V gene, CDR1 is MNHEY and CDR2 is SMNVEV (reference sequence). The CDR3 is 15 amino acids. The CDR3 coding sequence is TGTGCCAGCAGCACGATGTCCGGGCTAGTAAACGAGCAGTACTTC. Translated, it gives CASSTMSGLVNEQYF.

The chain carries TRBV3-1 and TRBJ1-4; 12 nucleotides line up with TRBD1. Germline CDR1 reads LGHDT; CDR2 reads YNNKEL (reference sequence). With V trimmed by 0 bases and J by 4 bases, 6 bases remained unmatched. The CDR3 contains 18 residues. CDR3 in DNA: TGTGCCAGCAGCCAAGAGGGGACAGGGGGCCGAAGTAATGAAAAACTGTTTTTT. It encodes CASSQEGTGGRSNEKLFF.

This clonotype was recorded many times. The chain couples TRBV12-3 or TRBV12-4 to TRBJ2-1; perhaps TRBD2 as D (6 bases). CDR3 size: 15 residues. Trimming took 6 bases from V and 4 from J, leaving 16 bases between them. Written as DNA, the CDR3 is TGTGCCAGCAGCCGACTAGAGGCTCCTTACAATGAGCAGTTCTTC. It is translated as CASSRLEAPYNEQFF.

This clonotype was observed a handful of times. V gene TRBV7-9 combines with J gene TRBJ2-1; D not certain. Deletions cut 7 bases from V and 0 bases from J, with 10 bases between. CDR1 and CDR2 from the germline V gene are SEHNR and FQNEAQ (reference sequence). This CDR3 has 14 amino acids. CDR3 DNA sequence: TGTGCCAGCAAAGACTTGAGCTCCTACAATGAGCAGTTCTTC. Its protein product is CASKDLSSYNEQFF.

The chain couples TRBV11-2 to TRBJ2-3, with 10 bases that match TRBD2. CDR1 is SGHAT, CDR2 FQNNGV, per germline. V was clipped by 4 bases and J by 1 base; unmatched bases: 14. The CDR3 is made up of 19 amino acids. The CDR3 sequence is CASSSPLPLAGEGTDTQYF. DNA for the CDR3: TGTGCCAGCAGCTCCCCCCTTCCTCTAGCGGGAGAAGGCACAGATACGCAGTATTTT.

The sample holds a few counts of this clonotype. This chain uses TRBV27 with TRBJ2-5; 12 nucleotides line up with TRBD2. The CDR3 sequence is 16 residues long. V shed 3 bases, J shed 5 bases, and the junction held 7 bases outside the gene matches. The V gene's germline CDR1 is MNHEY and CDR2 SMNVEV (reference sequence). CDR3 sequence: CASSFGLAGSGETQYF. The CDR3 coding sequence is TGTGCCAGCAGTTTTGGACTAGCGGGATCGGGTGAGACCCAGTACTTC.

This clonotype is a singleton in its sample. V gene TRBV4-2 combines with J gene TRBJ2-7; D is uncertain. Germline V gene data show CDR1 as LGHNA and CDR2 as YNFKEQ. Deletions cut 4 bases from V and 3 bases from J, with 13 bases between. The length of the CDR3 is 14 residues. The CDR3 protein is CASSPPLNFYEQYF. The CDR3 coding sequence is TGTGCCAGCAGCCCCCCGCTCAACTTCTACGAGCAGTACTTC.

This clonotype has at least ten counts. The V call is TRBV9, the J call TRBJ2-5, with D possibly matching TRBD2 (5 bases). The V and J ends lost 1 base and 1 base respectively, with 11 bases between them. Germline V gene data show CDR1 as SGDLS and CDR2 as YYNGEE. CDR3 length: 15 amino acids. CDR3 loop: CASSVFSGIQETQYF. The DNA for the CDR3 is TGTGCCAGCAGCGTATTCTCCGGGATCCAAGAGACCCAGTACTTC. The full variable domain, completed using reference TRBV9 and TRBJ2-5, is DSGVTQTPKHLITATGQRVTLRCSPRSGDLSVYWYQQSLDQGLQFLIQYYNGEERAKGNILERFSAQQFPDLHSELNLSSLELGDSALYFCASSVFSGIQETQYFGPGTRLLVL.

The chain joins TRBV20-1 to TRBJ2-7; D gene unclear. Germline assignment: CDR1 DFQATT and CDR2 SNEGSKA (reference sequence). The ends were cut back, 7 bases at V and 6 bases at J, with 10 bases in the middle. There are 10 residues in the CDR3. CDR3 protein: CSVNRAEQYF. CDR3 nucleotides: TGCAGTGTCAACCGGGCCGAGCAGTACTTC.

A few counts support this clonotype. The gene calls are TRBV6-1 and TRBJ2-2, with 7 bases aligning to TRBD2. CDR3 length equals 15 residues. In germline, CDR1 is MNHNS, CDR2 SASEGT. V shed 3 bases and J 4 bases; nucleotides not matched to a gene: 5. CDR3 in amino acids: CASSEEWGGTGELFF. The CDR3 coding sequence is TGTGCCAGCAGTGAGGAGTGGGGGGGCACCGGGGAGCTGTTTTTT.

The rearrangement joins TRBV20-1 to TRBJ2-7, with D hard to call. Germline CDR1 DFQATT, CDR2 SNEGSKA (reference sequence). The CDR3 covers 13 residues. V gave up 2 bases and J gave up 3 bases, with 11 bases separating them. CDR3 in DNA: TGCAGTGCTAGACCCTCGAGCAACTACGAGCAGTACTTC. Translation: CSARPSSNYEQYF.

The rearrangement links TRBV27 to TRBJ2-4; either TRBD1 or TRBD2 may fit D (5 bases each). Trimming left V 4 bases short and J 6 bases short, with 13 bases between. The germline CDR1 and CDR2 sequences are MNHEY and SMNVEV (reference sequence). CDR3 length equals 14 residues. The CDR3 protein is CASSSLGAGNIQYF. The CDR3 region has the DNA TGTGCCAGCAGTTCCCTAGGGGCGGGAAACATTCAGTACTTC.

This clonotype was picked up a small number of times. CDR3 loop: CASSGGSYEQYF. The CDR3 DNA reads TGTGCCAGCAGCGGGGGCTCCTACGAGCAGTACTTC. The genes are TRBV5-6 and TRBJ2-7; D could derive from TRBD1 or TRBD2 (5 bases each). V lost 4 bases to trimming and J lost 0 bases, with 5 bases between them. This CDR3 spans 12 amino acids. Per the germline V gene, CDR1 is SGHDT and CDR2 is YYEEEE.

The chain combines TRBV7-9 with TRBJ2-1; 11 positions match TRBD1. CDR1 and CDR2 from the germline V gene are SEHNR and FQNEAQ (reference sequence). The CDR3 has 16 amino acids. V was clipped by 5 bases and J by 7 bases; unmatched bases: 10. CDR3 region: CASSPGRDRGWNEQFF. The CDR3 coding sequence is TGTGCCAGCAGCCCAGGACGGGACAGGGGGTGGAATGAGCAGTTCTTC.

The genes are TRBV4-3 and TRBJ2-3, with 10 bases identical to TRBD2. Germline V gene data show CDR1 as LGHNA and CDR2 as YSLEER. With V trimmed by 2 bases and J by 3 bases, 5 bases remained unmatched. This CDR3 has 16 residues. The CDR3 spells CASSQKVAGGTDTQYF. CDR3 nucleotide sequence: TGCGCCAGCAGCCAAAAGGTAGCGGGAGGAACAGATACGCAGTATTTT.

The J gene is TRBJ2-2, the V gene TRBV6-5, with D tentatively TRBD1 (6 bases). The CDR3 is made up of 13 amino acids. The V gene lost 5 bases and the J gene lost 6 bases, with 10 bases spanning the gap. CDR1 and CDR2 (germline): MNHEY, SVGAGI. The CDR3 sequence: CASSNRVPGELFF. CDR3 coding DNA: TGTGCCAGCAGTAACAGGGTTCCCGGGGAGCTGTTTTTT.

This clonotype was observed a few times. J is TRBJ2-7 and V is TRBV7-2; D may be TRBD1 (6 bases). V dropped 6 bases and J dropped 1 base, with 13 bases sitting between them. Germline CDR1 SGHTA, CDR2 FQGNSA. CDR3 length: 14 residues. DNA for the CDR3: TGTGCCAGCAGAGACAGGTACGCTTCCTACGAGCAGTACTTC. This sequence encodes CASRDRYASYEQYF.

The table lists this clonotype with many counts. V usage is TRBV5-1 and J usage is TRBJ2-1; possible D gene TRBD2, 6 bases. Per germline, CDR1 SGHRS and CDR2 YFSETQ. The germline V and J ends were trimmed by 4 bases and 8 bases, with 16 bases remaining between them. The CDR3 length is 14 residues. In DNA, the CDR3 is TGCGCCAGCAGCCCCGGTGGGGGAGGCGATGAGCAGTTCTTC. It specifies CASSPGGGGDEQFF.

A note on this clonotype: The germline gene is not matched at one end of the junction; a read error may be the cause. This chain connects TRBV19 to TRBJ2-3, with D unresolved. The CDR3 is made up of 15 amino acids. CDR1 and CDR2 (germline): LNHDA, SQIVND (reference sequence). The CDR3 here is CTSSMRPWTTDTQYF. In DNA, the CDR3 is TGTACCAGTAGTATGAGACCATGGACCACAGATACGCAGTATTTT.

This chain uses TRBV4-1 with TRBJ2-7; D is uncertain. The CDR3 loop spans 15 amino acids. In germline, CDR1 is MGHRA, CDR2 YSYEKL. The V gene lost 5 bases and the J gene lost 0 bases, with 14 bases spanning the gap. For the CDR3, the DNA is TGCGCCAGCAGCACCTACCTAGACACCTCCTACGAGCAGTACTTC. Amino acid sequence: CASSTYLDTSYEQYF.

This clonotype was seen many times. The genes are TRBV6-5 and TRBJ2-1, with D maybe TRBD2 (5 bases). Germline V CDR1 and CDR2: MNHEY, SVGAGI. CDR3 size: 14 residues. The V end was cut by 2 bases, the J end by 8 bases, with 13 bases between. CDR3 bases: TGTGCCAGCAGTTACGGGAACCTCGGGGATGAGCAGTTCTTC. Encoded protein: CASSYGNLGDEQFF.

The chain uses TRBV15 and TRBJ2-7; D unresolved. This CDR3 has 14 amino acids. CDR1 is LNHNV, CDR2 YYDKDF, per germline (reference sequence). V was clipped by 0 bases and J by 6 bases, with 12 bases between them. The CDR3 loop is CATSRDTLFLEQYF. The CDR3 DNA reads TGTGCCACCAGCAGAGACACCTTATTCCTCGAGCAGTACTTC.

This clonotype was observed many times. The chain uses TRBV11-2 and TRBJ2-7, with 7 bases identical to TRBD2. V shed 5 bases and J 2 bases; nucleotides not matched to a gene: 9. This CDR3 has 15 residues. Per germline, CDR1 SGHAT and CDR2 FQNNGV. The CDR3 is CASSPESSGAYEQYF. Here the CDR3 DNA reads TGTGCCAGCAGCCCAGAATCCAGCGGGGCCTACGAGCAGTACTTC.

In this sample, this clonotype turned up a few times. The CDR3 coding sequence is TGTGCCAGCAGTTTATATTTGCTAGCGACGAACACCGGGGAGCTGTTTTTT. Translating it yields CASSLYLLATNTGELFF. This chain joins TRBV12-3 or TRBV12-4 and TRBJ2-2; a weak D match, TRBD2 (6 bases). With 2 bases removed from V and 0 bases from J, the gap between germline ends came to 13 bases. This CDR3 is 17 amino acids long.

This rearrangement joins TRBV7-8 to TRBJ2-7; maybe TRBD2 (5 bases). Germline CDR1 and CDR2: SGHVS and FQNEAQ. The CDR3 consists of 17 residues. The CDR3 bases are TGTGCTTCTTACGGCCCCCTGGCCAGCGGATACTCCTACGAGCAGTACTTC. Translating it yields CASYGPLASGYSYEQYF.

Many counts were recorded for this clonotype. The chain links TRBV27 to TRBJ1-4; no clear D. Germline CDR1 and CDR2: MNHEY and SMNVEV (reference sequence). The V end was cut by 10 bases, the J end by 6 bases, with 18 bases between. CDR3 length: 14 amino acids. The CDR3 coding sequence is TGTGCCACCGGTCCCACGATATATGATGAAAAACTGTTTTTT. This encodes CATGPTIYDEKLFF.

There are many counts of this clonotype. The chain combines TRBV21-1 with TRBJ2-4; the table gives TRBD1 as D, unverified against the DNA. TRBV21-1 is a pseudogene. This CDR3 is built from 16 residues. The CDR3 region has the DNA TGTGCCAGCAGCAAAGAGATGAGCCAGGGGCCCAACATTCAGTACTTC. Amino acids: CASSKEMSQGPNIQYF.

This chain uses TRBV4-2 with TRBJ2-7; D ambiguous. V was trimmed by 0 bases and J by 3 bases, leaving 9 bases between them. The CDR3 sequence is 14 residues long. Germline assignment: CDR1 LGHNA and CDR2 YNFKEQ. In nucleotides, the CDR3 is TGTGCCAGCAGCCAAGATATTGACTTCTACGAGCAGTACTTC. Its protein product is CASSQDIDFYEQYF.